This T cell receptor beta chain is drawn from a study of early stage breast cancer tumors. Study background: Of 15 to 20 invasive breast tumors, twelve were hormone receptor-positive, HER2-negative. Each sample averaged around 10-fold read coverage.

Notes on the study in general: In about 90% of the 16 patients, blood comparison separated tumor from normal breast. Tumors had about 2.6-fold higher T cell density than normal breast.

Clones were read by immunoSEQ multiplex PCR, and TCRdb kept only the in-frame ones, dropping some. The repertoire has fewer than 25,000 clones, less than 75% of them found once; the top ten carry 7.5% to 10%. As regards this clone: Antigen unknown.

The receptor was isolated from a person aged 55-75 years with breast cancer. Sequenced sample: breast tumor tissue.

For the CDR3, the DNA is TGTGCCTGGAGAAGGGGAGGGAACACTGAAGCTTTCTTT. This codes for CAWRRGGNTEAFF. The V gene is TRBV30, the J gene TRBJ1-1; tentatively, D is TRBD1 (5 bases). This CDR3 is 13 amino acids long. Trimming removed 3 bases from V and 1 base from J, with 9 bases in between. Germline CDR1 and CDR2: GTSNPN and SVGIG (reference sequence).